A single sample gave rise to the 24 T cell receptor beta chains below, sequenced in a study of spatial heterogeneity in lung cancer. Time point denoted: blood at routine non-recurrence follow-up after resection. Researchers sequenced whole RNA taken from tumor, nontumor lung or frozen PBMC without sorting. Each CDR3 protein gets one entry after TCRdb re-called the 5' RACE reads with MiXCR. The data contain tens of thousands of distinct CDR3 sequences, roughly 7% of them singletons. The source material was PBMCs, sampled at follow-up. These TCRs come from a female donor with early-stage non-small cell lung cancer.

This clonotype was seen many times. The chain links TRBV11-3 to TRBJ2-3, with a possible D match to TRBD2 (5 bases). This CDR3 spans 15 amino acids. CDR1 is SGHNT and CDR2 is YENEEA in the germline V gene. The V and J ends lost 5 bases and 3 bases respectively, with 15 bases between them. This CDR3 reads CASSRTGVMTDTQYF. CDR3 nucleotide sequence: TGTGCCAGCAGCCGGACCGGGGTAATGACAGATACGCAGTATTTT. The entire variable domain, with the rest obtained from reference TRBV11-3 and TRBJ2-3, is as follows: EAGVVQSPRYKIIEKKQPVAFWCNPISGHNTLYWYLQNLGQGPELLIRYENEEAVDDSQLPKDRFSAERLKGVDSTLKIQPAELGDSAVYLCASSRTGVMTDTQYFGPGTRLTVL.

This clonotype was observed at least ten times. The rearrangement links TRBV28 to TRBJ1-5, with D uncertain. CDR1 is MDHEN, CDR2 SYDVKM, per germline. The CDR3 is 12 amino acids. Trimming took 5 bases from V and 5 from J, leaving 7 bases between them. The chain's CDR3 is CASSPRYQPQHF. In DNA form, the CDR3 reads TGTGCCAGCAGTCCCCGATATCAGCCCCAGCATTTT.

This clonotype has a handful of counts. In DNA, the CDR3 is TGCAGTGCTAGGGTTGGGACAGATACGCAGTATTTT. Translation: CSARVGTDTQYF. The chain recombines TRBV20-1 with TRBJ2-3; no definite D call. This CDR3 has 12 residues. With 3 bases removed from V and 3 bases from J, the gap between germline ends came to 7 bases. The germline V gene has CDR1 DFQATT and CDR2 SNEGSKA (reference sequence).

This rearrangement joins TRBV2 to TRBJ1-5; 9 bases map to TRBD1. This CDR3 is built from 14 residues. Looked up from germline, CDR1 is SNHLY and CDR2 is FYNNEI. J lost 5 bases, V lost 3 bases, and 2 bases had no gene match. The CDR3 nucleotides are TGTGCCAGCAGTGATAGGACAGGGGATCAGCCCCAGCATTTT. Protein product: CASSDRTGDQPQHF.

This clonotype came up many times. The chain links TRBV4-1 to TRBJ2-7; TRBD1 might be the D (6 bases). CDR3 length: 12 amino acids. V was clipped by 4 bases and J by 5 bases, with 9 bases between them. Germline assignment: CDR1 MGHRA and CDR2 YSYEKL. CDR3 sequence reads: CASSLDRNEQYF. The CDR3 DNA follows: TGCGCCAGCAGCCTTGACAGGAACGAGCAGTACTTC.

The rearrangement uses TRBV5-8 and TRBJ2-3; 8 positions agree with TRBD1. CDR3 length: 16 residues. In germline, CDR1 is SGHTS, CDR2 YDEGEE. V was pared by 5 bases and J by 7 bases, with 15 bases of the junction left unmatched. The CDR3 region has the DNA TGTGCCAGCAGTCAGGACAGGGAGATTGGGGCAAATACGCAGTATTTT. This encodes CASSQDREIGANTQYF. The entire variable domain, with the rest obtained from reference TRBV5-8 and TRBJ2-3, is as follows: EAGVTQSPTHLIKTRGQQATLRCSPISGHTSVYWYQQALGLGLQFLLWYDEGEERNRGNFPPRFSGRQFPNYSSELNVNALELEDSALYLCASSQDREIGANTQYFGPGTRLTVL.

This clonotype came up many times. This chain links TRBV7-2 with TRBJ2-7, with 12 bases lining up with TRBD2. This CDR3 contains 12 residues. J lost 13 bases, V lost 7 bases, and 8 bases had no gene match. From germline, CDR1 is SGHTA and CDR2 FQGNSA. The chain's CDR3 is CASIPSGGAFYF. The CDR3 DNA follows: TGTGCCAGCATCCCTAGCGGGGGGGCCTTTTACTTC. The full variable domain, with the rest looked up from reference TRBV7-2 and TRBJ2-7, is GAGVSQSPSNKVTEKGKDVELRCDPISGHTALYWYRQSLGQGLEFLIYFQGNSAPDKSGLPSDRFSAERTGGSVSTLTIQRTQQEDSAVYLCASIPSGGAFYFGPGTRLTVT.

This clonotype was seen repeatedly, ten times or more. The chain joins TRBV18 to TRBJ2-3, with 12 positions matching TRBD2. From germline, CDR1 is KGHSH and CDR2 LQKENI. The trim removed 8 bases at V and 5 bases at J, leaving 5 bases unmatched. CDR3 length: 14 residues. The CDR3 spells CASATSGGGDTQYF. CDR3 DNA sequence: TGTGCCAGCGCGACTAGCGGGGGAGGAGATACGCAGTATTTT.

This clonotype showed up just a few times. The CDR3 coding sequence is TGTGCCAGCAGTGAATGGAGCGGGGGGTCCTACGAGCAGTACTTC. Amino acid sequence: CASSEWSGGSYEQYF. This rearrangement joins TRBV6-1 to TRBJ2-7; TRBD2 aligns across 9 bases. Trimming at V came to 2 bases and at J to 1 base, leaving 3 bases not matched to a gene. The CDR3 spans 15 residues. Germline CDR1 and CDR2: MNHNS and SASEGT.

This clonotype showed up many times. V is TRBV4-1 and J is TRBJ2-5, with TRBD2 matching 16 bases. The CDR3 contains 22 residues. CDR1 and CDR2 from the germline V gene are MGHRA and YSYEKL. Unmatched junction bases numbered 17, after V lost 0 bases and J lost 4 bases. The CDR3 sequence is CASSQDWAVEAGLAGGRETQYF. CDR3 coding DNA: TGCGCCAGCAGCCAAGATTGGGCAGTGGAAGCGGGACTAGCGGGGGGGCGAGAGACCCAGTACTTC.

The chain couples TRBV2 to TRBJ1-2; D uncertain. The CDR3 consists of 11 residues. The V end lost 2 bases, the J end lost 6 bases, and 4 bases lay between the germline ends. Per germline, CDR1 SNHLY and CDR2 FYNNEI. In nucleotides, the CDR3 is TGTGCCAGCAGTGAATACGATGGCTACACCTTC. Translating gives CASSEYDGYTF.

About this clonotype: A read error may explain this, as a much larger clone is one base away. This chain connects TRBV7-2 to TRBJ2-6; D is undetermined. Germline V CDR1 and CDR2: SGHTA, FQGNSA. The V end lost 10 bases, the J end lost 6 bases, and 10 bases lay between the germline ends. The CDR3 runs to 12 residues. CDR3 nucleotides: TGTGCCATGACGGCAGAGGCCAACGTCCTGACTTTC. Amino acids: CAMTAEANVLTF.

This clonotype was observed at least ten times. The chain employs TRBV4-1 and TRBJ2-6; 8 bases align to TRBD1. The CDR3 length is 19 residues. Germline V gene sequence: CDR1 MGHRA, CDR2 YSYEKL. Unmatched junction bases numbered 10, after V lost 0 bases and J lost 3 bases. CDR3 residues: CASSQEGRGRLHGANVLTF. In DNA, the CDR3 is TGCGCCAGCAGCCAAGAGGGCAGGGGGCGCCTACATGGGGCCAACGTCCTGACTTTC.

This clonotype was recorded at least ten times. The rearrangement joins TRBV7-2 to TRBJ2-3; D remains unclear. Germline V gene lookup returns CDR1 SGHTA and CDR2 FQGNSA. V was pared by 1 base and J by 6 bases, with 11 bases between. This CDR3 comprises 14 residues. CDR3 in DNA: TGTGCCAGCAGCTTAGTTGGCGCCAAGGATACGCAGTATTTT. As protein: CASSLVGAKDTQYF.

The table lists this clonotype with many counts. The CDR3 coding sequence is TGTGCCAGCAGCCAGACCGGGACAAGGAGTTCACCCCTCCACTTT. Residues: CASSQTGTRSSPLHF. The rearrangement joins TRBV5-5 to TRBJ1-6; the D gene is possibly TRBD1 (6 bases). The CDR3 is 15 amino acids. Trimming shortened V by 4 bases and J by 9 bases, and 17 bases separated the two germline ends. Germline V gene sequence: CDR1 SGHKS, CDR2 YYEKEE (reference sequence).

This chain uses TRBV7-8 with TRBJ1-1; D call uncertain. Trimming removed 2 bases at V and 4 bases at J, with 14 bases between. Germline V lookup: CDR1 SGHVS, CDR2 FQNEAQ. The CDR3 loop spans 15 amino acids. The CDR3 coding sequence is TGTGCCAGCAGCTTATCGTCAGGCGGCAGCACTGAAGCTTTCTTT. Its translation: CASSLSSGGSTEAFF.

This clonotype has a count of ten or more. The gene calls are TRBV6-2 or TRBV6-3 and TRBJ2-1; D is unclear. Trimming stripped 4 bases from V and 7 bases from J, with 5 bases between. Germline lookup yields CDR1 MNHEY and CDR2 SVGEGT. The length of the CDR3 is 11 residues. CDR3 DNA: TGTGCCAGCAGTTCCCCAAATGAGCAGTTCTTC. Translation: CASSSPNEQFF.

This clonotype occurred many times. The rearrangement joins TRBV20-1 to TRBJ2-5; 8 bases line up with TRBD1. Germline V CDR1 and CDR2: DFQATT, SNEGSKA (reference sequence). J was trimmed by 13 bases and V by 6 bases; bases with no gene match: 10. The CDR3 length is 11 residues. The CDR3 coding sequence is TGCAGTGCCCTCCCAGGGGGCCTCCCGTACTTC. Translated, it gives CSALPGGLPYF.

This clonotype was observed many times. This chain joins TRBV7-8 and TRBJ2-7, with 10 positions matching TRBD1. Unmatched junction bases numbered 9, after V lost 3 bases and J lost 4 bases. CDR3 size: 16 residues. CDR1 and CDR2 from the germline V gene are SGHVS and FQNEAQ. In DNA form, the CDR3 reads TGTGCCAGCAGCTTGGCCGGGACAGGGGTTTCTTACGAGCAGTACTTC. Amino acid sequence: CASSLAGTGVSYEQYF.

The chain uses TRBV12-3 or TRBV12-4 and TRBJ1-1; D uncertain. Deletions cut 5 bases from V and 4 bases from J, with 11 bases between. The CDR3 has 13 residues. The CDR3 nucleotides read TGTGCCAGCAGTACCCGCCTTAGCACTGAAGCTTTCTTT. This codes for CASSTRLSTEAFF.

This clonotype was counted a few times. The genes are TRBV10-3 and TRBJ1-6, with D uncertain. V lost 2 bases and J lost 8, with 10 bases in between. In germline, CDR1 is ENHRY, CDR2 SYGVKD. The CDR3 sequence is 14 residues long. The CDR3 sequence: CAISERMVDSPLHF. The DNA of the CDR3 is TGTGCCATCAGTGAGCGTATGGTAGATTCACCCCTCCACTTT.

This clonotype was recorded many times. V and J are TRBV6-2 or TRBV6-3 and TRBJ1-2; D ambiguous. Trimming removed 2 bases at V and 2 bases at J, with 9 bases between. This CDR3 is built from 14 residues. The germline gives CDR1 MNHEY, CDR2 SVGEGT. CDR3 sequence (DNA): TGTGCCAGCAGTTACAAGGGCCCAAACTATGGCTACACCTTC. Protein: CASSYKGPNYGYTF.

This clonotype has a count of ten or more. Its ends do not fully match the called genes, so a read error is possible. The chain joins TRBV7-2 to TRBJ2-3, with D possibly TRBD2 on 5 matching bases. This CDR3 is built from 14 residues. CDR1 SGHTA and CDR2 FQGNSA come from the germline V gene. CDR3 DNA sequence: TGCGCCAGCAGCTTGGCGGGCAGCACAGATACGCAGTATTTT. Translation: CASSLAGSTDTQYF. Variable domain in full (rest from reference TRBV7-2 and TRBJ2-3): GAGVSQSPSNKVTEKGKDVELRCDPISGHTALYWYRQSLGQGLEFLIYFQGNSAPDKSGLPSDRFSAERTGGSVSTLTIQRTQQEDSAVYLCASSLAGSTDTQYFGPGTRLTVL.

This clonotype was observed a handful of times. The CDR3 bases are TGCAGCGTTGAGACCCGGGACAGGGACTATGGCTACACCTTC. The encoded protein is CSVETRDRDYGYTF. This rearrangement joins TRBV29-1 to TRBJ1-2; 9 bases are a match to TRBD1. Trimming cost V 3 bases and J 3 bases; bases outside gene matches: 5. Germline loops: CDR1 SQVTM, CDR2 ANQGSEA. CDR3 length: 14 amino acids.